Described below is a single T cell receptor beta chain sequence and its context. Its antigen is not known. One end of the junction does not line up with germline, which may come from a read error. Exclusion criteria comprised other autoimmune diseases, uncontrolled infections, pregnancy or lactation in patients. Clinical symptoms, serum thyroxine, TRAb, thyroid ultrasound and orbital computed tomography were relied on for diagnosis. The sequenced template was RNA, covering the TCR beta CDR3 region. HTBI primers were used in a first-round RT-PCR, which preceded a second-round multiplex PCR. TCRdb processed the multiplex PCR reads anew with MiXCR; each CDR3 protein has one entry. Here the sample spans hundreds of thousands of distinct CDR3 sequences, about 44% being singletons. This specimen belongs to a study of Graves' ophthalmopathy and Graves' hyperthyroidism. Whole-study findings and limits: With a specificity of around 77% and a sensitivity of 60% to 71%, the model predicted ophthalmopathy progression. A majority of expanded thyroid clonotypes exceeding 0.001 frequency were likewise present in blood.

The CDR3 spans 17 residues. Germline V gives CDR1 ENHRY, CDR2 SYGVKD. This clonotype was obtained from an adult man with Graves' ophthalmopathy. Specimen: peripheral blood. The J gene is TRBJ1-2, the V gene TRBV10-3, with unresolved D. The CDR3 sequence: CASSALSRPSTNYGYTF. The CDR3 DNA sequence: TGTGCCAGCAGTGCCCTCTCGAGGCCCAGCACTAACTATGGCTACACCTTC.